The present T cell receptor beta chain was sequenced within a study of blood T cell dynamics during melanoma immunotherapy. Background on the study: First-line therapy was either pembrolizumab or nivolumab with ipilimumab for metastatic melanoma. Study results and limitations: At W3, later disease-control patients showed bifurcated PBMC repertoire changes, unlike progressors.

A few counts support this clone. Antigen specificity is unknown. Generated by immunoSEQ multiplex PCR, the TCRdb table keeps only in-frame clones and is missing some. In the table there are 13,000 to 15,000 clones, approximately 90% of which are singletons. Time point meaning: pre-treatment baseline. V dropped 1 base and J dropped 5 bases, with 9 bases sitting between them. The CDR3 length is 14 residues. CDR1 SEHNR and CDR2 FQNEAQ come from the germline V gene (reference sequence). The sequence was collected from a human donor with melanoma. Sequenced material: blood, taken from a patient treated with checkpoint blockade. The rearrangement uses TRBV7-9 and TRBJ1-5; D might be TRBD1 (6 bases). The CDR3 DNA reads TGTGCCAGCAGCTTAGGAACAGGGCATCAGCCCCAGCATTTT. This sequence encodes CASSLGTGHQPQHF.